This T cell receptor beta chain was identified in a study of shared clonotypes between healthy human individuals. Overall study results and limits: Naive CD4 clonotype sharing across a handful of donors was around 5.5%.

V shed 7 bases and J shed 4 bases, with 13 bases lying between them. Per the germline V gene, CDR1 is MDHEN and CDR2 is SYDVKM. This CDR3 has 13 amino acids. As regards this clone: Its antigen is unidentified.

Assay runs were performed at deep level. Per the original methods: For the immunoSEQ data, sequences were junction-only without quality scores, so filtering differed. The method was immunoSEQ multiplex PCR; TCRdb's version includes in-frame clones alone and lacks a portion of them. The V and J calls and clone size were taken over from that table, and D and trimming were inferred from the DNA. The sample comprises approximately 980,000 clones, about 80% of which are singletons, and over 1.3% rests with the top ten. V is TRBV28 and J is TRBJ1-1; the D is unclear. Source material: memory CD4+ T cells sorted from blood. As to subset: CD45RA-negative fraction. The TCR was taken from a man between 18 and 29 years old in good health. The CDR3 protein is CASILGVSTEAFF. CDR3 sequence (DNA): TGTGCCAGCATCCTCGGGGTTAGCACTGAAGCTTTCTTT.